This TCR beta chain originates from a study of blood T cell repertoires in COVID-19. This CDR3 contains 15 residues. Trimming removed 4 bases from V and 7 bases from J, with 14 bases in between. Germline V lookup: CDR1 MNHEY, CDR2 SVGEGT. Authors' data handling: Reference gene primer amplification yielded estimated nucleated cell counts. Profiling relied on immunoSEQ multiplex PCR, and the TCRdb table lists in-frame clones only, not all of them. D and trimming were read from the DNA, whereas the V and J calls and clone size are those reported in that table. The table has roughly 200,000 clones, roughly 80% seen once.

The rearrangement uses TRBV6-2 or TRBV6-3 and TRBJ1-6; a weak D match, TRBD1 (5 bases). The sequence was obtained from a man between 45 and 60 years old who had recovered from COVID-19. The material sequenced was peripheral blood. CDR3 in amino acids: CASSLGTGGNSPLHF. Written as DNA, the CDR3 is TGTGCCAGCAGTTTGGGCACAGGTGGCAATTCACCCCTCCACTTT.